The 25 T cell receptor beta chains below come from one sample, sequenced in a study of shared clonotypes between healthy human individuals (dated by TCRdb to the early 2020s). The library was made by the immunoSEQ multiplex PCR assay. This immuneACCESS table, as held by TCRdb, lists in-frame sequences with V and J called but not all clones. Of the missing ones, under half trace to an unresolved V gene in checked studies; the others have no known cause. A total of 640,000 or so clones appear in this sample, roughly 70% of them only once. In total, the top ten clones hold 1.8% of the sample. The sample taken for sequencing was memory CD4+ T cells sorted from blood. Interpreted using the paper, the cell subset or site label stands for: CD45RA-negative fraction. These receptors came from a woman in her 30s in good health.

The J gene is TRBJ1-5, the V gene TRBV28; D gene unclear. The CDR3 consists of 12 residues. Looked up from germline, CDR1 is MDHEN and CDR2 is SYDVKM. V was clipped by 7 bases and J by 9 bases, with 13 bases between them. The CDR3 DNA is TGTGCCAGCAAGGGCCGTTTGCGGCCCCAGCATTTT. The encoded protein is CASKGRLRPQHF.

The chain links TRBV7-9 to TRBJ2-3; D is unresolved. The CDR3 is 12 residues long. Germline assignment: CDR1 SEHNR and CDR2 FQNEAQ (reference sequence). Trimming cost V 4 bases and J 2 bases, with 4 bases left between them. The CDR3 region has the DNA TGTGCCAGCAGCTATTACACAGATACGCAGTATTTT. Protein: CASSYYTDTQYF.

The rearrangement uses TRBV7-9 and TRBJ2-4; D is possibly TRBD2 (5 bases). The CDR3 runs 18 residues. Looked up from germline, CDR1 is SEHNR and CDR2 is FQNEAQ (reference sequence). Trimming removed 5 bases from V and 0 bases from J, with 20 bases in between. CDR3 coding DNA: TGTGCCAGCAGCAATGCTGGACGAGGGTCAATAGCCAAAAACATTCAGTACTTC. Translation gives CASSNAGRGSIAKNIQYF.

This chain uses TRBV6-1 with TRBJ1-1, with a weak D call TRBD1 (6 bases). Germline V gives CDR1 MNHNS, CDR2 SASEGT. The CDR3 length is 15 residues. V shed 2 bases and J shed 8 bases, with 18 bases lying between them. The CDR3 loop reads CASSEKGVDNVEAFF. For the CDR3, the DNA is TGTGCCAGCAGTGAAAAGGGGGTAGATAATGTAGAAGCTTTCTTT.

This chain connects TRBV7-2 to TRBJ2-2; TRBD2 agrees at 9 bases. After removal of 5 bases from V and 3 bases from J, the junction contained 7 bases not matched to a gene. Looked up from germline, CDR1 is SGHTA and CDR2 is FQGNSA. The CDR3 extends over 16 amino acids. CDR3 amino acids: CASSPLRLADTGELFF. CDR3 bases: TGTGCCAGCAGCCCATTAAGACTAGCGGACACCGGGGAGCTGTTTTTT.

The genes are TRBV19 and TRBJ1-1; maybe TRBD1 (6 bases). Germline CDR1 and CDR2: LNHDA and SQIVND (reference sequence). The CDR3 is 16 residues long. Trimming removed 7 bases at V and 5 bases at J, with 23 bases between. The CDR3 DNA reads TGTGCCAGTACCCCTTATCAGACAGGAGGTACGACTGAAGCTTTCTTT. Translation gives CASTPYQTGGTTEAFF. The variable domain in full, with the rest retrieved from reference TRBV19 and TRBJ1-1, is DGGITQSPKYLFRKEGQNVTLSCEQNLNHDAMYWYRQDPGQGLRLIYYSQIVNDFQKGDIAEGYSVSREKKESFPLTVTSAQKNPTAFYLCASTPYQTGGTTEAFFGQGTRLTVV.

Remarks on this clone: The same CDR3 arises from other DNA sequences in this sample as well. The chain combines TRBV5-1 with TRBJ1-5; tentatively, D is TRBD1 (6 bases). CDR3 size: 13 residues. Germline assignment: CDR1 SGHRS and CDR2 YFSETQ. V lost 4 bases to trimming and J lost 3 bases, with 8 bases between them. CDR3 loop: CASSGGPNQPQHF. The CDR3 DNA reads TGCGCCAGCAGCGGGGGGCCCAATCAGCCCCAGCATTTT. Full variable domain (remainder filled in from reference TRBV5-1 and TRBJ1-5): KAGVTQTPRYLIKTRGQQVTLSCSPISGHRSVSWYQQTPGQGLQFLFEYFSETQRNKGNFPGRFSGRQFSNSRSEMNVSTLELGDSALYLCASSGGPNQPQHFGDGTRLSIL.

This chain links TRBV2 with TRBJ2-7, with TRBD1 matching over 8 bases. The V gene end was trimmed by 6 bases and the J gene end by 5 bases; junction bases not matched to a gene: 12. CDR3 length equals 15 residues. Germline CDR1 reads SNHLY; CDR2 reads FYNNEI. DNA for the CDR3: TGTGCCAGCAGAGCCCCGCAGGGGGCTGTCAACGAGCAGTACTTC. It yields the protein CASRAPQGAVNEQYF.

This rearrangement joins TRBV7-2 to TRBJ1-1, with D possibly matching TRBD1 (5 bases). The germline gives CDR1 SGHTA, CDR2 FQGNSA. CDR3 length: 16 residues. Trimming removed 5 bases at V and 4 bases at J, with 20 bases between. The CDR3 loop reads CASSAQRGRVGTEAFF. Written as DNA, the CDR3 is TGTGCCAGCAGCGCACAGAGGGGCCGCGTCGGCACTGAAGCTTTCTTT.

J is TRBJ1-1 and V is TRBV19, with TRBD1 matching over 11 bases. Germline assignment: CDR1 LNHDA and CDR2 SQIVND (reference sequence). Trimming removed 5 bases from V and 4 bases from J; junction bases left unmatched: 6. The CDR3 has 15 amino acids. CDR3 DNA sequence: TGTGCCAGTAGTGCCCGAGGGACAGGGGGCACTGAAGCTTTCTTT. It translates to CASSARGTGGTEAFF.

The CDR3 is CASSRGQGPHEQYF. The CDR3 DNA reads TGCGCCAGCAGCCGGGGACAGGGGCCCCACGAGCAGTACTTC. The chain recombines TRBV5-1 with TRBJ2-7; 10 bases are shared with TRBD1. The V gene's germline CDR1 is SGHRS and CDR2 YFSETQ. This CDR3 has 14 amino acids. Losses at the gene ends were 4 bases for V and 5 bases for J; bases not matched to a gene: 6.

This chain uses TRBV5-1 with TRBJ2-3, with 7 bases lining up with TRBD1. CDR1 SGHRS and CDR2 YFSETQ come from the germline V gene. V was clipped by 4 bases and J by 3 bases; unmatched bases: 2. This CDR3 is 13 amino acids long. CDR3 sequence reads: CASSLGQTDTQYF. CDR3 in DNA: TGCGCCAGCAGCCTGGGACAGACAGATACGCAGTATTTT.

This chain uses TRBV5-1 with TRBJ2-1, with TRBD2 matching over 7 bases. The CDR3 has 17 amino acids. Germline CDR1 is SGHRS and CDR2 is YFSETQ. With V trimmed by 4 bases and J by 3 bases, 13 bases remained unmatched. As DNA, the CDR3 is TGCGCCAGCAGCCCACCTACACGGGGGGAGAACTACAATGAGCAGTTCTTC. It codes for CASSPPTRGENYNEQFF. Drawing the rest from reference TRBV5-1 and TRBJ2-1, the complete variable domain is KAGVTQTPRYLIKTRGQQVTLSCSPISGHRSVSWYQQTPGQGLQFLFEYFSETQRNKGNFPGRFSGRQFSNSRSEMNVSTLELGDSALYLCASSPPTRGENYNEQFFGPGTRLTVL.

About this clone itself: This may come from a read error, since a much larger clone is one base off. The identical CDR3 is also encoded by other nucleotide sequences in the sample. This chain joins TRBV18 and TRBJ2-2; no definite D call. CDR1 is KGHSH, CDR2 LQKENI, per germline. The CDR3 has 12 amino acids. Trimming left V 0 bases short and J 6 bases short, with 2 bases between. The CDR3 DNA sequence: TGTGCCAGCTCACCACCGCCCGGGGAGCTGTTTTTT. It encodes CASSPPPGELFF.

As DNA, the CDR3 is TGTGCCAGTAGTAAGACAGGACTAAGCCCCTCCAATGAGCAGTTCTTC. This codes for CASSKTGLSPSNEQFF. The chain joins TRBV19 to TRBJ2-1; perhaps D is TRBD1 or TRBD2 (6 bases each). V lost 4 bases and J lost 6, with 19 bases in between. CDR3 length: 16 amino acids. CDR1 and CDR2 from the germline V gene are LNHDA and SQIVND (reference sequence).

This clone appeared a few times. This chain uses TRBV7-8 with TRBJ2-7, with 9 bases identical to TRBD1. Per germline, CDR1 SGHVS and CDR2 FQNEAQ. There are 15 residues in the CDR3. Trimming removed 6 bases from V and 4 bases from J; junction bases left unmatched: 10. The CDR3 DNA reads as TGTGCCAGCAGTCCCGGGACAGGGACGTTTTACGAGCAGTACTTC. It is translated as CASSPGTGTFYEQYF.

The gene calls are TRBV11-2 and TRBJ2-5; D might be TRBD1 (6 bases). Looked up from germline, CDR1 is SGHAT and CDR2 is FQNNGV. V was pared by 1 base and J by 2 bases, with 8 bases between. There are 14 residues in the CDR3. The CDR3 DNA is TGTGCCAGCAGCTTAGTTCAGGGGCAAGAGACCCAGTACTTC. This translates into CASSLVQGQETQYF. Together with reference TRBV11-2 and TRBJ2-5, the CDR3 gives the full variable domain: EAGVAQSPRYKIIEKRQSVAFWCNPISGHATLYWYQQILGQGPKLLIQFQNNGVVDDSQLPKDRFSAERLKGVDSTLKIQPAKLEDSAVYLCASSLVQGQETQYFGPGTRLLVL.

The genes are TRBV6-1 and TRBJ1-1; D ambiguous. The ends were cut back, 9 bases at V and 7 bases at J, with 21 bases in the middle. The length of the CDR3 is 14 residues. The germline V gene has CDR1 MNHNS and CDR2 SASEGT. CDR3 loop: CASTPDAGFVEAFF. In DNA form, the CDR3 reads TGTGCCAGTACCCCAGACGCGGGGTTTGTTGAAGCTTTCTTT.

The rearrangement links TRBV6-5 to TRBJ2-5; D gene ambiguous. The V gene lost 5 bases and the J gene lost 3 bases, with 10 bases spanning the gap. Per germline, CDR1 MNHEY and CDR2 SVGAGI. CDR3 length: 13 residues. This chain's CDR3 is CASSPDQKETQYF. CDR3 coding DNA: TGTGCCAGCAGTCCTGACCAGAAAGAGACCCAGTACTTC.

This clone was seen at least ten times. Other DNA variants within this sample encode the same CDR3. The CDR3 coding sequence is TGTGCCAGCAGCTTAGATCGATACGAGCAGTACTTC. This translates into CASSLDRYEQYF. The rearrangement uses TRBV11-2 and TRBJ2-7; D is unclear. Germline V lookup: CDR1 SGHAT, CDR2 FQNNGV. V was pared by 0 bases and J by 4 bases, with 4 bases between. This CDR3 is 12 amino acids long.

This clone was observed once. This chain joins TRBV7-6 and TRBJ2-7; the match to TRBD1 covers 8 bases. Germline loops: CDR1 SGHVS, CDR2 FNYEAQ. This CDR3 has 14 amino acids. Unmatched junction bases numbered 7, after V lost 4 bases and J lost 5 bases. The DNA of the CDR3 is TGTGCCAGCAGCTCACAGGGGGACCGAAACGAGCAGTACTTC. It codes for CASSSQGDRNEQYF. Full variable domain (outside the CDR3, taken from reference TRBV7-6 and TRBJ2-7): GAGVSQSPRYKVTKRGQDVALRCDPISGHVSLYWYRQALGQGPEFLTYFNYEAQQDKSGLPNDRFSAERPEGSISTLTIQRTEQRDSAMYRCASSSQGDRNEQYFGPGTRLTVT.

In its sample, this clone was seen once. This may be a read error: a much more frequent sequence differs by one nucleotide. The chain employs TRBV27 and TRBJ2-1, with a weak D call TRBD1 (5 bases). V was trimmed by 7 bases and J by 6 bases, leaving 7 bases between them. CDR3 length: 11 amino acids. Germline loops: CDR1 MNHEY, CDR2 SMNVEV (reference sequence). The CDR3 DNA reads as TGTGCCAGCAACCAGGGCAATGAGCAGTTCTTC. Its translation: CASNQGNEQFF.

The J gene is TRBJ2-4, the V gene TRBV14; a weak D match, TRBD2 (5 bases). CDR1 is SGHDN, CDR2 FVKESK, per germline. Between the trimmed V and J ends, which lost 0 bases and 7 bases, there was a span of 13 bases. The CDR3 length is 15 residues. The DNA of the CDR3 is TGTGCCAGCAGCCAAGATCATAGCGAGGCGAACATTCAGTACTTC. This encodes CASSQDHSEANIQYF.

The chain couples TRBV6-1 to TRBJ2-7; D is uncertain. Trimming removed 7 bases at V and 0 bases at J, with 13 bases between. Germline CDR1 reads MNHNS; CDR2 reads SASEGT. The CDR3 covers 14 residues. This CDR3 reads CASKPLGSSYEQYF. DNA of the CDR3: TGTGCCAGCAAACCCCTGGGCAGCTCCTACGAGCAGTACTTC.

This chain links TRBV18 with TRBJ2-6; 10 nucleotides agree with TRBD1. The V segment lost 3 bases and the J segment 2 bases; nucleotides outside the gene matches: 1. The CDR3 is made up of 16 amino acids. Germline lookup yields CDR1 KGHSH and CDR2 LQKENI. CDR3 sequence: CASSPTGGTGANVLTF. In DNA form, the CDR3 reads TGTGCCAGCTCACCGACAGGGGGCACTGGGGCCAACGTCCTGACTTTC.